The TCR beta chain described here comes from a study of T cell repertoires in cytomegalovirus infection. Study at large: Both a matching HLA type and CMV infection were indicated by public TCR beta signatures.

MiXCR, applied by TCRdb to the reads, yields one record per CDR3 protein. The repertoire has roughly 640,000 distinct CDR3 sequences, approximately 24% of them found once; the top ten carry 7.5% to 9%. Study results and limitations: Carriage of CMV together with the relevant HLA was identifiable through cumulative public TCR beta family frequency. Dominant in the ex vivo response were TCR beta clonotypes restricted by HLA-C and specific for CMV.

CDR3 length: 13 residues. Germline lookup yields CDR1 MDHEN and CDR2 SYDVKM. Trimming pared 6 bases from V and 7 bases from J, leaving 16 bases between. The table lists this clonotype with a few counts. Its antigen remains unknown. This receptor was obtained from a human donor in good health (CMV status not recorded). Some clones in this sample may be carry-over from other donors' samples. The source material was CD8+ T cells from PBMCs. The rearrangement uses TRBV28 and TRBJ2-7; maybe TRBD2 (5 bases). The CDR3 sequence: CASSPYRTGEQYV. CDR3 nucleotide sequence: TGTGCCAGCAGCCCCTATAGGACTGGGGAGCAGTACGTC.